These 26 T cell receptor beta chains came from one sample sequenced in a study of cytomegalovirus exposure and HLA in healthy donors. Both 60 Vbeta primers and 13 Jbeta primers went into the PCR. Profiling relied on immunoSEQ multiplex PCR, and the TCRdb table lists in-frame clones only, not all of them. The data show approximately 220,000 clones, just over 75% seen once. The specimen was PBMCs. The receptors come from a man aged 18 to 29 in good health and CMV-seronegative.

The chain is built from TRBV11-3 and TRBJ2-5; D remains ambiguous. Gene TRBJ2-7 matches the end of the DNA better, so the J call may be wrong. The CDR3 has 13 amino acids. Germline assignment: CDR1 SGHNT and CDR2 YENEEA. The CDR3 DNA follows: TGTGCCAGCAGCCCAACAGCTTTCTACGAGCAGTACTTC. Translated: CASSPTAFYEQYF.

V is TRBV6-6 and J is TRBJ1-5, with TRBD1 as a possible D gene (5 bases). Trimming left V 0 bases short and J 6 bases short, with 12 bases between. Germline V gene data show CDR1 as MNHNY and CDR2 as SVGAGI (reference sequence). This CDR3 is built from 15 residues. CDR3 sequence: CASSYSTGGGQPQHF. For the CDR3, the DNA is TGTGCCAGCAGTTACTCGACCGGGGGTGGTCAGCCCCAGCATTTT.

The gene calls are TRBV5-1 and TRBJ2-1; 9 bases fit TRBD1. Trimming at V came to 4 bases and at J to 4 bases, leaving 6 bases not matched to a gene. CDR1 is SGHRS and CDR2 is YFSETQ in the germline V gene. The CDR3 is made up of 15 amino acids. The CDR3 spells CASSTGTGRYNEQFF. The CDR3 bases are TGCGCCAGCAGCACCGGGACAGGGAGGTACAATGAGCAGTTCTTC.

This clone appeared a few times. The chain uses TRBV4-1 and TRBJ2-7, with D uncertain. The V gene lost 2 bases and the J gene lost 2 bases, with 10 bases spanning the gap. Per the germline V gene, CDR1 is MGHRA and CDR2 is YSYEKL. CDR3 length equals 14 residues. For the CDR3, the DNA is TGCGCCAGCAGCCAACCGACTGGAACCTACGAGCAGTACTTC. Encoded protein: CASSQPTGTYEQYF.

Comments on this clone: One end of the junction varies from germline; a read error may be responsible. This rearrangement joins TRBV7-9 to TRBJ2-7; D may be TRBD2 (6 bases). The CDR3 contains 16 residues. Germline V gene lookup returns CDR1 SEHNR and CDR2 FQNEAQ (reference sequence). The CDR3 loop is CSSSPTHSGESYEQYF. The CDR3 coding sequence is TGTTCCAGCAGCCCAACCCATTCGGGAGAATCCTACGAGCAGTACTTC.

V gene TRBV12-5 combines with J gene TRBJ2-1, with 10 bases lining up with TRBD2. This CDR3 comprises 16 residues. CDR1 is LGHNT, CDR2 FRNRAP, per germline. J gave up 4 bases and V 3 bases, and 6 bases lay outside the gene matches. This CDR3 reads CASGLFTSGIYNEQFF. The CDR3 region has the DNA TGTGCTAGTGGTTTATTTACTAGCGGGATTTACAATGAGCAGTTCTTC.

The chain uses TRBV27 and TRBJ1-1, with 7 bases that match TRBD1. V was clipped by 6 bases and J by 4 bases; unmatched bases: 11. The germline V gene has CDR1 MNHEY and CDR2 SMNVEV (reference sequence). The CDR3 is 15 amino acids. DNA of the CDR3: TGTGCCAGCAGCCTAACAGACAGGGTTTTCACTGAAGCTTTCTTT. Its translation is CASSLTDRVFTEAFF.

Concerning this clone: The germline gene is not matched at one end of the junction; a read error may be the cause. This chain connects TRBV2 to TRBJ2-3, with a weak D call TRBD2 (6 bases). The CDR3 is 15 amino acids. Per germline, CDR1 SNHLY and CDR2 FYNNEI. CDR3 amino acids: CASNEYGTSTDTQYF. The CDR3 bases are TGTGCCAGCAATGAATATGGGACTAGCACAGATACGCAGTATTTT. Together with reference TRBV2 and TRBJ2-3, the CDR3 gives the full variable domain: EPEVTQTPSHQVTQMGQEVILRCVPISNHLYFYWYRQILGQKVEFLVSFYNNEISEKSEIFDDQFSVERPDGSNFTLKIRSTKLEDSAMYFCASNEYGTSTDTQYFGPGTRLTVL.

This chain links TRBV6-6 with TRBJ2-7, with 7 bases fitting TRBD2. V shed 4 bases and J 3 bases; nucleotides not matched to a gene: 9. Germline values: CDR1 MNHNY, CDR2 SVGAGI (reference sequence). This CDR3 contains 15 residues. The CDR3 DNA reads as TGTGCCAGCAGTTTCAGCAAGCGGGGAGACTACGAGCAGTACTTC. Translating it yields CASSFSKRGDYEQYF.

This clone was detected a few times. The chain recombines TRBV28 with TRBJ1-4; no firm D call. The V gene's germline CDR1 is MDHEN and CDR2 SYDVKM. This CDR3 is 13 amino acids long. Trimming removed 7 bases from V and 5 bases from J, with 11 bases in between. This chain's CDR3 is CASTEIANEKLFF. CDR3 sequence (DNA): TGTGCCAGCACTGAGATTGCCAATGAAAAACTGTTTTTT.

As DNA, the CDR3 is TGTGCCAGCGGCACCTCACAGGGGGCTCGGCCCCAGCATTTT. Amino acid sequence: CASGTSQGARPQHF. The V and J genes are TRBV6-5 and TRBJ1-5, with 9 bases that match TRBD1. Trimming at V came to 8 bases and at J to 9 bases, leaving 11 bases not matched to a gene. There are 14 residues in the CDR3. Per germline, CDR1 MNHEY and CDR2 SVGAGI.

The V and J genes are TRBV27 and TRBJ2-1, with D possibly TRBD2 on 6 matching bases. V was clipped by 2 bases and J by 4 bases, with 9 bases between them. The length of the CDR3 is 14 residues. Germline CDR1 reads MNHEY; CDR2 reads SMNVEV (reference sequence). In nucleotides, the CDR3 is TGTGCCAGCAGTTTACTAGCGCCTTACAATGAGCAGTTCTTC. Residues: CASSLLAPYNEQFF.

This clone appeared once. V is TRBV4-1 and J is TRBJ2-7; D might be TRBD1 (6 bases). The CDR3 is 14 amino acids. Trimming pared 5 bases from V and 4 bases from J, leaving 15 bases between. The germline CDR1 and CDR2 sequences are MGHRA and YSYEKL. This CDR3 is CASSNRDTIYEQYF. The CDR3 coding sequence is TGCGCCAGCAGCAACCGGGACACCATATACGAGCAGTACTTC.

The chain couples TRBV11-2 to TRBJ2-7, with TRBD1 identical over 7 bases. J was trimmed by 6 bases and V by 5 bases; bases with no gene match: 4. Germline V gene lookup returns CDR1 SGHAT and CDR2 FQNNGV. There are 12 residues in the CDR3. The CDR3 DNA reads TGTGCCAGCAGCCTCGACAGGGCCGAGCAGTACTTC. Its protein product is CASSLDRAEQYF. Complete variable domain (other parts from reference TRBV11-2 and TRBJ2-7): EAGVAQSPRYKIIEKRQSVAFWCNPISGHATLYWYQQILGQGPKLLIQFQNNGVVDDSQLPKDRFSAERLKGVDSTLKIQPAKLEDSAVYLCASSLDRAEQYFGPGTRLTVT.

V usage is TRBV7-6 and J usage is TRBJ2-3; 8 bases map to TRBD1. The CDR3 has 14 residues. The V segment lost 6 bases and the J segment 4 bases; nucleotides outside the gene matches: 6. The germline V gene has CDR1 SGHVS and CDR2 FNYEAQ. Here the CDR3 reads CASSLAQGADTQYF. DNA for the CDR3: TGTGCCAGCAGTCTAGCACAGGGGGCAGATACGCAGTATTTT.

The rearrangement uses TRBV2 and TRBJ2-5; 14 bases match TRBD2. The V gene end was trimmed by 6 bases and the J gene end by 5 bases; junction bases not matched to a gene: 5. This CDR3 spans 15 amino acids. Germline V gene sequence: CDR1 SNHLY, CDR2 FYNNEI. The CDR3 spells CASSRLAGGGETQYF. The DNA of the CDR3 is TGTGCCAGCAGCCGACTAGCGGGAGGGGGGGAGACCCAGTACTTC.

The chain links TRBV30 to TRBJ2-3; perhaps TRBD2 as D (6 bases). This CDR3 spans 12 amino acids. The V gene's germline CDR1 is GTSNPN and CDR2 SVGIG (reference sequence). Trimming removed 4 bases at V and 4 bases at J, with 9 bases between. The CDR3 DNA is TGTGCCTGGACAGGAGGGTCAGATACGCAGTATTTT. Translating gives CAWTGGSDTQYF.

The V gene is TRBV14, the J gene TRBJ2-1, with 8 bases identical to TRBD1. Germline CDR1 reads SGHDN; CDR2 reads FVKESK. V gave up 1 base and J gave up 10 bases; unmatched junction bases: 9. The CDR3 extends over 15 amino acids. The CDR3 here is CASSQVAGTGREQFF. The CDR3 DNA sequence: TGTGCCAGCAGCCAAGTTGCGGGGACAGGCCGAGAGCAGTTCTTC. Drawing the rest from reference TRBV14 and TRBJ2-1, the complete variable domain is EAGVTQFPSHSVIEKGQTVTLRCDPISGHDNLYWYRRVMGKEIKFLLHFVKESKQDESGMPNNRFLAERTGGTYSTLKVQPAELEDSGVYFCASSQVAGTGREQFFGPGTRLTVL.

The gene calls are TRBV11-3 and TRBJ2-1, with 7 bases fitting TRBD2. Germline values: CDR1 SGHNT, CDR2 YENEEA. J lost 7 bases, V lost 5 bases, and 2 bases had no gene match. The CDR3 totals 12 residues. The DNA of the CDR3 is TGTGCCAGCAGCGGGCGGGGGAATGAGCAGTTCTTC. Its translation: CASSGRGNEQFF.

This chain connects TRBV6-1 to TRBJ2-1; maybe TRBD1 (6 bases). The CDR3 is made up of 16 amino acids. CDR1 MNHNS and CDR2 SASEGT come from the germline V gene. Trimming took 2 bases from V and 6 from J, leaving 17 bases between them. The CDR3 DNA sequence: TGTGCCAGCAGTGAAAGGAGCAGGGGTTTTGGCAATGAGCAGTTCTTC. Translating gives CASSERSRGFGNEQFF.

This clone occurred a few times. The chain couples TRBV6-1 to TRBJ1-5; no clear D. Germline-derived CDR1 and CDR2 are MNHNS and SASEGT. The CDR3 contains 10 residues. V was pared by 5 bases and J by 7 bases, with 3 bases between. The CDR3 here is CASSPQPQHF. DNA for the CDR3: TGTGCCAGCAGTCCACAGCCCCAGCATTTT.

CDR3 amino acids: CASGQKLNQPQHF. CDR3 nucleotides: TGTGCCAGCGGACAGAAACTCAATCAGCCCCAGCATTTT. The chain couples TRBV6-5 to TRBJ1-5; D possibly corresponds to TRBD1 (6 bases). The germline V gene encodes CDR1 MNHEY and CDR2 SVGAGI. The V end was cut by 8 bases, the J end by 3 bases, with 11 bases between. CDR3 length: 13 amino acids.

The chain recombines TRBV29-1 with TRBJ1-1; 9 nucleotides agree with TRBD1. CDR3 length equals 15 residues. Germline trimming cut 6 bases from V and 8 bases from J; bases unmatched to any gene: 16. The germline V gene has CDR1 SQVTM and CDR2 ANQGSEA. Here the CDR3 reads CSVENRGRSSLEAFF. The CDR3 nucleotides read TGCAGCGTAGAAAACAGGGGGCGGTCATCACTAGAAGCTTTCTTT.

The chain carries TRBV13 and TRBJ2-5; 8 nucleotides align to TRBD1. The J call may be incorrect, as the DNA end agrees better with TRBJ2-7. Germline loops: CDR1 PRHDT, CDR2 FYEKMQ (reference sequence). This CDR3 spans 12 amino acids. CDR3 nucleotides: TGTGCCAGCAGCAAGGACAGGGCCGAGCAGTACTTC. This encodes CASSKDRAEQYF.

The V and J genes are TRBV28 and TRBJ2-6; D is ambiguous. CDR1 is MDHEN and CDR2 is SYDVKM in the germline V gene. V lost 4 bases, J lost 2 bases, and 9 bases lay in between. This CDR3 has 15 residues. CDR3 in amino acids: CASSSTTPGANVLTF. The CDR3, as DNA: TGTGCCAGCAGTTCAACAACGCCTGGGGCCAACGTCCTGACTTTC.

A few counts support this clone. The chain carries TRBV21-1 and TRBJ2-7; the table's TRBD1 call for D was not verified on the DNA. TRBV21-1 is a recognized pseudogene. The CDR3 has 16 residues. The DNA of the CDR3 is TGTGCCAGCAGCAAAGATCGGGGGACAGGGGTCTACGAGCAGTACTTC. It yields the protein CASSKDRGTGVYEQYF.